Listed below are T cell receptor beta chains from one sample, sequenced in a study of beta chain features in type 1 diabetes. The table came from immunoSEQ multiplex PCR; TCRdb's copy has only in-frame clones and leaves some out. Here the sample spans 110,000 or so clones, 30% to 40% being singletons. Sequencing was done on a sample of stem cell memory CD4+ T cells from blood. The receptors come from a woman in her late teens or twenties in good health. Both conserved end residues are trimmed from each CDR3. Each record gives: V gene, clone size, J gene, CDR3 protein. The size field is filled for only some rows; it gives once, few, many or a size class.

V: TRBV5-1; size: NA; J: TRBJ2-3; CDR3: ASSTIAGGGTDTQY
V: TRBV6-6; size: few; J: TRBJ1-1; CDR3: ASSYRYAGLNTEAF
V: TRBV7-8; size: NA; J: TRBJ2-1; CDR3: ASSRGYSYNEQF
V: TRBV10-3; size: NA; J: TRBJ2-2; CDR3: AIKGQGNTGELF
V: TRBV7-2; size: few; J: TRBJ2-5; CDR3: ASSTSGSRETQY
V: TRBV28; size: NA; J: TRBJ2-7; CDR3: ASRNQGQHEQY
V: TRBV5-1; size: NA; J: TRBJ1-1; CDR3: ASSFPRDRRKNTEAF
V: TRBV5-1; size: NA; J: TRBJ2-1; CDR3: ASSYGTGAMNEQF
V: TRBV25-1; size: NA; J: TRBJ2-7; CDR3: ASSALMHGAGASYEQY
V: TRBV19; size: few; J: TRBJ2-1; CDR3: ASSSGTSYNEQF
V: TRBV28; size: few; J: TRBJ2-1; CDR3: ASTRTIGHNEQF
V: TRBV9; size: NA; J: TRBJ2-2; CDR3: ASKGGDMPAGELF
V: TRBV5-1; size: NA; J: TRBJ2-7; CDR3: ASSLTGGGRDEQY
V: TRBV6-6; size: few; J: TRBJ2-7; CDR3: ASSYIVGGREQY
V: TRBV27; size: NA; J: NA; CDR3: ASSFQGPPRYEQY
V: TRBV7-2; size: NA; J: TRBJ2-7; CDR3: ASSSGWSDYEQY
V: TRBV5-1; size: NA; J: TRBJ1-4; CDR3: ASSFFGQDNEKLF
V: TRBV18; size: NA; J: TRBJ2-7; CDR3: ASSPMGLADSYEQY
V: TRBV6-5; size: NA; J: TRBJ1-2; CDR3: ASSYSKGANGYT
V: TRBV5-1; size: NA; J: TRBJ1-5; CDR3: ASSHKADRLNQPQH
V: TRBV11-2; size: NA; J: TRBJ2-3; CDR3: ASSLDRGTDTQY
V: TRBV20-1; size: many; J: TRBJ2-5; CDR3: SASGEETQY
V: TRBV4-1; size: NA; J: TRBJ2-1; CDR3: ASSPTSGGRNEQF
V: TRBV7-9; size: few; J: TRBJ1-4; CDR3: AGQRELYGKLF
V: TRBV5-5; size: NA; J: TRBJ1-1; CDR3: ASSVRQSVNTEAF
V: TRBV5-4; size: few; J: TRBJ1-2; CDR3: ASSTLDRSLGHGYT